The following is a T cell receptor beta chain sequence with its context. Antigen specificity is unknown. PCR employed 60 Vbeta and 13 Jbeta primers. Data came from immunoSEQ multiplex PCR; TCRdb stores just in-frame clones and leaves some out. The sample gives about 180,000 clones, approximately 84% of which show up once; around 0.98% is in the top ten. This sample is drawn from a study of cytomegalovirus exposure and HLA in healthy donors. Notes on the study in general: In a later analysis, HLA-associated TCR beta chains were more clonally expanded than equally common others. According to an earlier analysis, most TCR beta V segments yielded productive rearrangements about 87% or about 30% of the time.

Germline-derived CDR1 and CDR2 are MNHEY and SMNVEV (reference sequence). The CDR3 contains 15 residues. With V trimmed by 5 bases and J by 1 base, 8 bases remained unmatched. The source material was PBMCs. The chain carries TRBV27 and TRBJ2-7; 7 nucleotides agree with TRBD2. This receptor was obtained from a man younger than 45 in good health and CMV-seronegative. The CDR3 protein is CASSRGGGISYEQYF. The DNA for the CDR3 is TGTGCCAGCAGTCGCGGCGGGGGAATTTCCTACGAGCAGTACTTC.